This TCR beta chain was observed in a study of T cell responses to AZD1222 COVID-19 vaccine. Whole-study results and caveats: The study identified only six AZD1222 recipients as seropositive at baseline. White British ancestry dominated among donors, who included more females, and clonal diversity was possibly underestimated.

Trimming removed 2 bases at V and 2 bases at J, with 12 bases between. This CDR3 region has 15 residues. Germline V gives CDR1 MGHRA, CDR2 YSYEKL. A note on this clone: Its antigen is currently unknown.

Profiling relied on immunoSEQ multiplex PCR, and the TCRdb table lists in-frame clones only, not all of them. The sample shows 100,000 to 150,000 clones, around 90% of them seen only once. The sequence was obtained from an adult in good health. This sample comprised peripheral blood, obtained on day 0 of MenACWY control vaccination. This sequence joins TRBV4-1 and TRBJ2-5; D gene uncertain. CDR3: CASSQSWTEQETQYF. The DNA of the CDR3 is TGCGCCAGCAGCCAATCCTGGACGGAACAAGAGACCCAGTACTTC.